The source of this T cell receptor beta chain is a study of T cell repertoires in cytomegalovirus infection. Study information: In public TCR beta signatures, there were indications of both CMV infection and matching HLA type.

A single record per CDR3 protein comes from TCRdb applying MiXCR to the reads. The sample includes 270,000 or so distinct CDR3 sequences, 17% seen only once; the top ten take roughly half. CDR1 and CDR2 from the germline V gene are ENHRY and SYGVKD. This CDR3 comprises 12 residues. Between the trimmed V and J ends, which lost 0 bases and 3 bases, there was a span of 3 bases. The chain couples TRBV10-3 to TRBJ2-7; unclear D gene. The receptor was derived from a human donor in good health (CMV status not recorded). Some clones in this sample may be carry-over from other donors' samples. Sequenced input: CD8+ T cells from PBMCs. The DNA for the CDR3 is TGTGCCATCAGTGAGTCGGACTACGAGCAGTACTTC. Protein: CAISESDYEQYF.